Below are 4 T cell receptor beta chains sequenced from a single sample in a study of tumour-infiltrating T cells in Burkitt lymphoma. Data came from immunoSEQ multiplex PCR; TCRdb stores just in-frame clones and leaves some out. The table lists 11,000 to 15,000 clones, 65% to 90% of them singletons. Specimen: tumor tissue. The receptors here all came from a human donor with diffuse large B-cell lymphoma.

This chain links TRBV11-1 with TRBJ2-7; 13 bases line up with TRBD2. The V gene end was trimmed by 5 bases and the J gene end by 0 bases; junction bases not matched to a gene: 1. The CDR3 has 15 amino acids. Per germline, CDR1 SGHAT and CDR2 FQDESV (reference sequence). CDR3 protein: CASSTSGGASYEQYF. CDR3 DNA: TGTGCCAGCAGCACTAGCGGGGGGGCCTCCTACGAGCAGTACTTC.

The chain couples TRBV7-3 to TRBJ2-3, with 13 bases that match TRBD2. Trimming at V came to 2 bases and at J to 6 bases, leaving 11 bases not matched to a gene. The CDR3 has 18 residues. Germline V CDR1 and CDR2: SGHTA, FQGTGA. The CDR3 DNA sequence: TGTGCCAGCAGCTTAGGGGAGGGACTAGCGGGGTGGTTTGATACGCAGTATTTT. It yields the protein CASSLGEGLAGWFDTQYF.

This rearrangement joins TRBV11-2 to TRBJ2-3, with D hard to call. V shed 0 bases and J shed 0 bases, with 10 bases lying between them. This CDR3 comprises 16 residues. From germline, CDR1 is SGHAT and CDR2 FQNNGV. DNA of the CDR3: TGTGCCAGCAGCTTAGATCAGCCTAGGAGCACAGATACGCAGTATTTT. It translates to CASSLDQPRSTDTQYF.

The genes are TRBV19 and TRBJ1-1; D not resolved. Trimming stripped 8 bases from V and 1 base from J, with 11 bases between. Germline-derived CDR1 and CDR2 are LNHDA and SQIVND (reference sequence). There are 13 residues in the CDR3. CDR3 DNA: TGTGCCAGTGCCCGAGCGGGGAACACTGAAGCTTTCTTT. It codes for CASARAGNTEAFF. The full variable domain, rest sourced from reference TRBV19 and TRBJ1-1, is DGGITQSPKYLFRKEGQNVTLSCEQNLNHDAMYWYRQDPGQGLRLIYYSQIVNDFQKGDIAEGYSVSREKKESFPLTVTSAQKNPTAFYLCASARAGNTEAFFGQGTRLTVV.